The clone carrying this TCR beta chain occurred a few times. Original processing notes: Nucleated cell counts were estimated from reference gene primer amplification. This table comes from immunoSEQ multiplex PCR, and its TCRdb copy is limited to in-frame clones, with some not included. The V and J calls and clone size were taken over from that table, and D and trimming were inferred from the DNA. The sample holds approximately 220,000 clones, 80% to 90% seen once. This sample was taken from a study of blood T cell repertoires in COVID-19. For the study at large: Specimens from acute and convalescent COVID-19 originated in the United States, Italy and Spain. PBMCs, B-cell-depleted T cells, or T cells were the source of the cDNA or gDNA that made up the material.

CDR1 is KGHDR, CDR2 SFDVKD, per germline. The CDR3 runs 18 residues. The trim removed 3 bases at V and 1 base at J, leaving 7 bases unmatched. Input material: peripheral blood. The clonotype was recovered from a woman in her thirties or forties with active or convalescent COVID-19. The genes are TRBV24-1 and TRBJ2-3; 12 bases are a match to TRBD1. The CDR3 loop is CATSDLGTGGEGTDTQYF. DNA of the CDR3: TGTGCCACCAGTGATCTTGGGACAGGGGGCGAAGGCACAGATACGCAGTATTTT.